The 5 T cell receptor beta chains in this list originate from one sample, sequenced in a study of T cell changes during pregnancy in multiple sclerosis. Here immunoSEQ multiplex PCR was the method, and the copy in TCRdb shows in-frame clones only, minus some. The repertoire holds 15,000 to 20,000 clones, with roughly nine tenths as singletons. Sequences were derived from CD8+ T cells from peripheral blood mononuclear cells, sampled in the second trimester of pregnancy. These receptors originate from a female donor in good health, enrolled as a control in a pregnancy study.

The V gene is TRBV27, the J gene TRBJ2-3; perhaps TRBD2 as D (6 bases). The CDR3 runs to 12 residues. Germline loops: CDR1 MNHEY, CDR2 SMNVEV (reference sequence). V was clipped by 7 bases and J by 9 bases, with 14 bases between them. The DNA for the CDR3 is TGTGCCAGCATAGGCCCCGGAGGGACGCAGTATTTT. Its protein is CASIGPGGTQYF.

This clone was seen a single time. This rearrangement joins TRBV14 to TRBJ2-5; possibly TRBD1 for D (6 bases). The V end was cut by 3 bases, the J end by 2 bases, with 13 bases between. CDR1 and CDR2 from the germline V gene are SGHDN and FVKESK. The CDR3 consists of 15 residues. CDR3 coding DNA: TGTGCCAGCAGCCATCCGGAGACAGGTCAAGAGACCCAGTACTTC. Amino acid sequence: CASSHPETGQETQYF. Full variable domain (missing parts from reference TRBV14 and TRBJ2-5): EAGVTQFPSHSVIEKGQTVTLRCDPISGHDNLYWYRRVMGKEIKFLLHFVKESKQDESGMPNNRFLAERTGGTYSTLKVQPAELEDSGVYFCASSHPETGQETQYFGPGTRLLVL.

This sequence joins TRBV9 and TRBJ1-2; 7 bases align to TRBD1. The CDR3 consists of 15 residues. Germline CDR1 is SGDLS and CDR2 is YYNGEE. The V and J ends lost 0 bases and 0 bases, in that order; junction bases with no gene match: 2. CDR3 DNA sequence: TGTGCCAGCAGCGTAGGGGACAGACCTAACTATGGCTACACCTTC. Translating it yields CASSVGDRPNYGYTF.

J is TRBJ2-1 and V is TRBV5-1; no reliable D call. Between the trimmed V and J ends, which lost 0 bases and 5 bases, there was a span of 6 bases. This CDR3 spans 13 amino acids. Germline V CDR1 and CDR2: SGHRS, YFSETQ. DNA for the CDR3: TGCGCCAGCAGCTTGGTAGTGAACAATGAGCAGTTCTTC. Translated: CASSLVVNNEQFF.

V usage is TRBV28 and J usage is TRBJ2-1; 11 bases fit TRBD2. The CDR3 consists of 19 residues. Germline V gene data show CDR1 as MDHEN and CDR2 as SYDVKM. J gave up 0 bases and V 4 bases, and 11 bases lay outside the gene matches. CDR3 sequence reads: CASSSPSAGLADSYNEQFF. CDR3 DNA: TGTGCCAGCAGTTCACCCTCGGCGGGACTAGCGGACTCCTACAATGAGCAGTTCTTC.